This T cell receptor (beta chain) was profiled in a study of T cell repertoires in ileal Crohn's disease. Study context: Biopsies of the neoterminal ileum at postoperative colonoscopy form M6 samples.

Around 0.45 micrograms of biopsy DNA per sample underwent TCRB immunosequencing. The data were produced by immunoSEQ multiplex PCR, yet TCRdb's version contains in-frame clones alone and is incomplete. The repertoire has about 13,000 clones, roughly 73% of them found once; the top ten carry about 8.6%. Overall study findings and caveats: Endoscopy was done a median around 6.9 months after surgery.

Described time point: neoterminal ileum biopsy at postoperative endoscopy, about 6 months after surgery. In regard to this clone: Its antigen is not known.

The CDR3 covers 13 residues. Trimming stripped 2 bases from V and 1 base from J, with 6 bases between. Germline-derived CDR1 and CDR2 are SGHKS and YYEKEE (reference sequence). The chain links TRBV5-5 to TRBJ1-1; D not resolved. The sample taken for sequencing was ileal tissue. This TCR was sampled from an adult with Crohn's disease. The CDR3 reads CASSFDGNTEAFF. DNA of the CDR3: TGTGCCAGCAGCTTCGACGGGAACACTGAAGCTTTCTTT.